This record concerns one T cell receptor beta chain sequence. The data originate from a study of blood T cell repertoires in COVID-19. In the study overall: The United States, Italy and Spain were the sources of the acute and convalescent COVID-19 samples.

V gave up 4 bases and J gave up 0 bases; unmatched junction bases: 2. Germline V CDR1 and CDR2: SGHDN, FVKESK. The CDR3 is 15 residues long. The authors' processing: Estimates of nucleated cell counts were drawn from the amplification of reference gene primers. The protocol was immunoSEQ multiplex PCR, while the TCRdb copy is restricted to in-frame clones and leaves out a portion. Clonal size and the V and J genes are those of that table, whereas D and trimming came from the DNA. The sample records some 240,000 clones, around 83% being singletons. The chain uses TRBV14 and TRBJ2-3; the match to TRBD2 covers 9 bases. This clonotype was obtained from a woman in her thirties or forties who had recovered from COVID-19. Material for sequencing was peripheral blood. The CDR3 here is CASSRLAGSTDTQYF. Written as DNA, the CDR3 is TGTGCCAGCAGCCGGCTAGCGGGAAGCACAGATACGCAGTATTTT.